This is a list of T cell receptor beta chains from one sample in a study of human T cells and chemical hapten exposure. One entry per CDR3 protein, called by TCRdb with MiXCR from the 5' RACE reads. The table has around 140,000 distinct CDR3 sequences, around 4.1% seen once. The source of these receptors is a female donor in good health. Both conserved end residues are part of each CDR3. Fields, in order: V gene, D gene, J gene, clone size, CDR3 protein, CDR3 DNA. D genes are given only for firm matches. Where a row states a size, it is once, few, many or the class of an expanded clone; other rows omit it.

TRBV5-1	-	TRBJ2-6	many	CASSLGTSGANVLTF	TGCGCCAGCAGCCTTGGAACCTCTGGGGCCAACGTCCTGACTTTC
TRBV6-2/TRBV6-3	-	TRBJ2-2	-	CASSLSHTGELFF	TGTGCCAGCAGCCTCTCACACACCGGGGAGCTGTTTTTT
TRBV6-2/TRBV6-3	TRBD1	TRBJ1-1	few	CASIFRDRATEAFF	TGTGCCAGCATTTTCCGGGACAGGGCCACTGAAGCTTTCTTT
TRBV6-1	-	TRBJ2-5	few	CASSEMGVGEGCGPEETQYF	TGTGCCAGCAGTGAAATGGGCGTGGGGGAAGGATGTGGGCCCGAAGAGACCCAGTACTTC
TRBV7-2	-	TRBJ2-1	many	CASSPTGGSGYNEQFF	TGTGCCAGCAGCCCGACGGGCGGTTCCGGTTACAATGAGCAGTTCTTC
TRBV7-2	TRBD1	TRBJ2-1	many	CASSLGTANNEQFF	TGTGCCAGCAGCCTGGGGACAGCTAACAATGAGCAGTTCTTC
TRBV4-3	-	TRBJ1-5	many	CASSQDGMTGQPQHF	TGCGCCAGCAGCCAAGACGGCATGACAGGCCAGCCCCAGCATTTT
TRBV27	-	TRBJ2-7	few	CASREGQGSYEQYF	TGTGCCAGCAGAGAGGGTCAGGGCTCCTACGAGCAGTACTTC
TRBV7-9	-	TRBJ2-7	many	CASSSAFGRERSYEQYF	TGTGCCAGCAGCTCCGCCTTTGGCAGGGAAAGATCCTACGAGCAGTACTTC
TRBV7-3	-	TRBJ1-5	few	CASSLTTLQPQHF	TGTGCCAGCAGCTTAACGACTTTGCAGCCCCAGCATTTT
TRBV7-9	-	TRBJ1-3	many	CASRSAGMGGNTIYF	TGTGCCAGCAGGTCTGCAGGAATGGGTGGAAACACCATATATTTT